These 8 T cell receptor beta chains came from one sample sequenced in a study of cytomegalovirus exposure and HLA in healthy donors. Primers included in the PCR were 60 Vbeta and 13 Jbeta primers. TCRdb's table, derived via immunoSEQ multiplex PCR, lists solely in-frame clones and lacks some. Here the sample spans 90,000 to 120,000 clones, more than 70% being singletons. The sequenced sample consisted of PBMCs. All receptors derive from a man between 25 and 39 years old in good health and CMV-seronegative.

For the CDR3, the DNA is TGTGCCAGCAGGCATCGGTCTCTCCGAGGGATTAAGGATGGCTACACCTTC. Protein: CASRHRSLRGIKDGYTF. The chain carries TRBV7-8 and TRBJ1-2; no clear D. The CDR3 extends over 17 amino acids. Between the trimmed V and J ends, which lost 6 bases and 6 bases, there was a span of 26 bases. Per the germline V gene, CDR1 is SGHVS and CDR2 is FQNEAQ.

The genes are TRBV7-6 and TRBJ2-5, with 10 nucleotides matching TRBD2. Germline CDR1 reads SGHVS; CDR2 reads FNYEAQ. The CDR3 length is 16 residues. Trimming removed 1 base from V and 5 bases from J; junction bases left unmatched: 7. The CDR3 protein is CASSLEAGGRGETQYF. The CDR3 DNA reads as TGTGCCAGCAGCTTAGAAGCGGGAGGGCGGGGGGAGACCCAGTACTTC.

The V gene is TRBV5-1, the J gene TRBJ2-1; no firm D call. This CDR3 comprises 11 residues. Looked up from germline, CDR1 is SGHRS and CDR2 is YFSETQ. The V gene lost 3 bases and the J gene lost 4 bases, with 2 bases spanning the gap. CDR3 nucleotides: TGCGCCAGCAGCTCATACAATGAGCAGTTCTTC. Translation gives CASSSYNEQFF.

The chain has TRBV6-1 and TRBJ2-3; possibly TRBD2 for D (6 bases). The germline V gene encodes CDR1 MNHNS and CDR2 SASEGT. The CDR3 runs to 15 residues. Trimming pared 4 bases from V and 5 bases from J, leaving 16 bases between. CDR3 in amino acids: CASSVIRDSGDTQYF. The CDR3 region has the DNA TGTGCCAGCAGTGTCATCCGGGACTCGGGAGATACGCAGTATTTT.

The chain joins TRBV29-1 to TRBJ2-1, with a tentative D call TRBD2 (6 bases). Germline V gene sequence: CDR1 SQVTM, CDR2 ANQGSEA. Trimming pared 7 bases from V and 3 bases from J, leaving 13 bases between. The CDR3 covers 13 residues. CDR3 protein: CSGTGSHYNEQFF. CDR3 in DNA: TGCAGCGGAACCGGGAGCCACTACAATGAGCAGTTCTTC.

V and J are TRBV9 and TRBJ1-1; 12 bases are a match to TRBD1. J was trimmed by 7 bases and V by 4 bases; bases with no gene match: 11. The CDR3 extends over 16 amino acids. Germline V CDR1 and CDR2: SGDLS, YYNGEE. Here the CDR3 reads CASSPNVGQGAFEAFF. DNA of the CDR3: TGTGCCAGCAGCCCCAACGTGGGACAGGGGGCGTTTGAAGCTTTCTTT.

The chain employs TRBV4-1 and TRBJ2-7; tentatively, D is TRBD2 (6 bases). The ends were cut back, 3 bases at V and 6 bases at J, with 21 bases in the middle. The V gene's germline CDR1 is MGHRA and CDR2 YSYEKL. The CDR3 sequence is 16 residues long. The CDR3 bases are TGCGCCAGCAGCCAGGTACGACTAGTTAGGGACCTCGAGCAGTACTTC. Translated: CASSQVRLVRDLEQYF.

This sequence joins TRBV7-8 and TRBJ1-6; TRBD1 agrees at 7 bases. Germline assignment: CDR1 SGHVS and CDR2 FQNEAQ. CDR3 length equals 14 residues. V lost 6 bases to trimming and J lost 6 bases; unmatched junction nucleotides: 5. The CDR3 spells CASSRDSVNSPLHF. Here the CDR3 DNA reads TGTGCCAGCAGTCGGGACAGCGTTAATTCACCCCTCCACTTT. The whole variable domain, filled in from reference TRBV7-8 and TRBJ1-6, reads GAGVSQSPRYKVAKRGQDVALRCDPISGHVSLFWYQQALGQGPEFLTYFQNEAQLDKSGLPSDRFFAERPEGSVSTLKIQRTQQEDSAVYLCASSRDSVNSPLHFGNGTRLTVT.